The rows below give T cell receptor beta chains drawn from one sample of a study of T cells in Graves' hyperthyroidism and ophthalmopathy. TCRdb re-derived calls from the multiplex PCR reads in MiXCR, one entry per CDR3 protein. The repertoire has approximately 600,000 distinct CDR3 sequences, 14% of them found once; the top ten carry about 6.6%. Sequences were obtained from blood. These receptors were obtained from a woman aged 18-35 years with Graves' ophthalmopathy. CDR3s include the opening cysteine and the closing phenylalanine or tryptophan. The D gene is left open where the match is weak. The size field is filled for only some rows; it gives once, few, many or a size class.

cdr3_length: 13
j_call: TRBJ1-1
clone_size: many
d_call: -
v_call: TRBV7-2
cdr3_nt: TGTGCCAGCAGCCCCTATCTGAACACTGAAGCTTTCTTT
cdr3_aa: CASSPYLNTEAFF

cdr3_length: 17
j_call: TRBJ2-7
clone_size: many
d_call: TRBD1
v_call: TRBV7-9
cdr3_nt: TGTGCCAGCAGCTTTCTAGCTACCGGGACAGGGAGCTACGAGCAGTACTTC
cdr3_aa: CASSFLATGTGSYEQYF

cdr3_length: 16
j_call: TRBJ2-5
clone_size: -
d_call: TRBD2
v_call: TRBV3-1
cdr3_nt: TGTGCCAGCAGCCCCGGGGTAGCGGGCCTACAAGAGACCCAGTACTTC
cdr3_aa: CASSPGVAGLQETQYF

cdr3_length: 13
j_call: TRBJ2-7
clone_size: -
d_call: -
v_call: TRBV20-1
cdr3_nt: TGCAGTGCTAGAATAGGACTACCCTACGAGCAGTACTTC
cdr3_aa: CSARIGLPYEQYF

cdr3_length: 14
j_call: TRBJ2-5
clone_size: -
d_call: TRBD2
v_call: TRBV12-3/TRBV12-4
cdr3_nt: TGTGCCAGCAGCCGAGGACTAGCGCCCGAGACCCAGTACTTC
cdr3_aa: CASSRGLAPETQYF

cdr3_length: 15
j_call: TRBJ1-4
clone_size: -
d_call: TRBD1
v_call: TRBV3-1
cdr3_nt: TGTGCCAGCAGCCCCCCCGGGACAGGGAGTGAAAAACTGTTTTTT
cdr3_aa: CASSPPGTGSEKLFF

cdr3_length: 15
j_call: TRBJ2-2
clone_size: -
d_call: -
v_call: TRBV7-6
cdr3_nt: TGTGCCAGCAGCCGCCGACAGGCCGCCACCGGGGAGCTGTTTTTT
cdr3_aa: CASSRRQAATGELFF

cdr3_length: 13
j_call: TRBJ1-1
clone_size: many
d_call: -
v_call: TRBV29-1
cdr3_nt: TGCAGCGTTGCCTGGGCTTACGACAGTGAAGCTTTCTTT
cdr3_aa: CSVAWAYDSEAFF

cdr3_length: 14
j_call: TRBJ1-3
clone_size: many
d_call: TRBD1
v_call: TRBV29-1
cdr3_nt: TGCAGCACCGCAGGGGGCCGCTCTGGAAACACCATATATTTT
cdr3_aa: CSTAGGRSGNTIYF

cdr3_length: 15
j_call: TRBJ2-2
clone_size: many
d_call: TRBD2
v_call: TRBV12-3/TRBV12-4
cdr3_nt: TGTGCCAGCAGTCCCACTAGCGTCTGGGGCGGGGAGCTGTTTTTT
cdr3_aa: CASSPTSVWGGELFF

cdr3_length: 15
j_call: TRBJ2-1
clone_size: many
d_call: TRBD2
v_call: TRBV3-1
cdr3_nt: TGTGCCAGCAGCCAACCCGGGAGGGCCAATCCTGAGCAGTTCTTC
cdr3_aa: CASSQPGRANPEQFF

cdr3_length: 15
j_call: TRBJ1-5
clone_size: many
d_call: TRBD1
v_call: TRBV28
cdr3_nt: TGTGCCAGCAGCCGTGACAGGGTGCGCAATCAGCCCCAGCATTTT
cdr3_aa: CASSRDRVRNQPQHF

cdr3_length: 17
j_call: TRBJ2-2
clone_size: many
d_call: TRBD1
v_call: TRBV28
cdr3_nt: TGTGCCAGCAGTTTCCCCCGACAGGGTCGTGTCACCGGGGAGCTGTTTTTT
cdr3_aa: CASSFPRQGRVTGELFF

cdr3_length: 15
j_call: TRBJ2-1
clone_size: many
d_call: -
v_call: TRBV6-2/TRBV6-3
cdr3_nt: TGTGCCAGCGCGTCCGGCCTCAGCTCCTACAATGAGCAGTTCTTC
cdr3_aa: CASASGLSSYNEQFF

cdr3_length: 14
j_call: TRBJ2-7
clone_size: -
d_call: TRBD2
v_call: TRBV4-2
cdr3_nt: TGTGCCAGCAACCTTTTAGCGGGACGAGGCGAGCAGTACTTC
cdr3_aa: CASNLLAGRGEQYF

cdr3_length: 13
j_call: TRBJ1-3
clone_size: -
d_call: -
v_call: TRBV18
cdr3_nt: TGTGCCAGCTCACCCCTTCATGGAAACACCATATATTTT
cdr3_aa: CASSPLHGNTIYF

cdr3_length: 14
j_call: TRBJ1-1
clone_size: many
d_call: -
v_call: TRBV13
cdr3_nt: TGTGCCAGCAGACCCGACATCCTGAACACTGAAGCTTTCTTT
cdr3_aa: CASRPDILNTEAFF